What follows are 5 T cell receptor beta chains derived from one specimen sequenced in a study of beta chain features in type 1 diabetes (dated by TCRdb to the late 2010s). Receptor libraries were prepared by the immunoSEQ multiplex PCR assay. All of the isolated RNA was reverse transcribed with the High Capacity cDNA Reverse Transcription Kit, so expressed TCRB transcripts were sequenced. TCRdb stores this immuneACCESS table with in-frame sequences only. Part of the clones is absent; in the studies checked, under half of the shortfall reflects unresolved V genes, and no reason is known for the rest. The sample table records 80,000 to 90,000 clones; roughly 34% of these occur just once. The ten biggest clones cover roughly 0.45% of the sample. Sequencing input: stem cell memory CD4+ T cells from blood. The sample's cell subset or site label, decoded: stem cell-like memory CD4+ T cells. The source is a woman aged 18-29 years in good health.

A few counts support this clone. The chain couples TRBV7-2 to TRBJ1-4; no clear D gene. V lost 5 bases to trimming and J lost 7 bases, with 17 bases between them. The CDR3 loop spans 15 amino acids. Germline V CDR1 and CDR2: SGHTA, FQGNSA. The CDR3 sequence is CASSPGGDHIEKLFF. The CDR3 region has the DNA TGTGCCAGCAGCCCCGGCGGAGACCATATTGAAAAACTGTTTTTT.

The CDR3 nucleotides read TGTGCTAGTGGATACTTCTCTAGCACAGATACGCAGTATTTT. Amino acid sequence: CASGYFSSTDTQYF. J is TRBJ2-3 and V is TRBV12-5; D unresolved. V lost 6 bases to trimming and J lost 0 bases, with 10 bases between them. The CDR3 length is 14 residues. Germline CDR1 is LGHNT and CDR2 is FRNRAP.

The chain links TRBV9 to TRBJ2-1, with 13 bases that match TRBD2. Trimming at V came to 0 bases and at J to 10 bases, leaving 10 bases not matched to a gene. Per the germline V gene, CDR1 is SGDLS and CDR2 is YYNGEE. This CDR3 region has 17 residues. Here the CDR3 reads CASSVDPTSGRAREQFF. The CDR3 nucleotides are TGTGCCAGCAGCGTAGACCCCACTAGCGGGAGGGCAAGGGAGCAGTTCTTC.

There are a few counts of this clone. The chain combines TRBV5-6 with TRBJ2-6; D is perhaps TRBD1 (5 bases). CDR1 is SGHDT, CDR2 YYEEEE, per germline. The CDR3 has 16 amino acids. Trimming pared 4 bases from V and 0 bases from J, leaving 11 bases between. This CDR3 is CASSPGLGSGANVLTF. The CDR3 DNA follows: TGTGCCAGCAGCCCAGGGCTGGGCTCTGGGGCCAACGTCCTGACTTTC.

The gene calls are TRBV6-1 and TRBJ1-2; the match to TRBD1 covers 8 bases. From germline, CDR1 is MNHNS and CDR2 SASEGT. The CDR3 has 14 residues. V lost 7 bases, J lost 5 bases, and 9 bases stayed unmatched. CDR3 sequence (DNA): TGTGCCAGCAAACCGAATGGACAGGGATATGGCTACACCTTC. Amino acids: CASKPNGQGYGYTF.